These 5 T cell receptor beta chains share one sample of origin, sequenced in a study of T-cell reconstitution after alpha-beta-depleted transplantation in children. Preparation of the TCRbeta library used unique molecular identifiers. TCRdb passed the PCR reads through MiXCR, listing each CDR3 protein once. The sample shows some 490,000 distinct CDR3 sequences, under 15% of them seen only once. The sequencing here drew on PBMCs from the stem cell graft donor, taken from the stem cell graft. These receptor sequences come from a human donor who donated a stem cell graft to a child with combined immunodeficiency.

This clonotype was observed many times. The V and J genes are TRBV10-3 and TRBJ2-1; 7 bases align to TRBD1. V lost 6 bases and J lost 3; bases outside the gene matches: 5. CDR1 is ENHRY, CDR2 SYGVKD, per germline. This CDR3 spans 14 amino acids. The CDR3 DNA reads TGTGCCATCAGCGACAGGGTAGGCTACAATGAGCAGTTCTTC. This gives the protein CAISDRVGYNEQFF.

A few counts support this clonotype. The gene calls are TRBV9 and TRBJ2-7; 10 bases line up with TRBD1. CDR1 is SGDLS and CDR2 is YYNGEE in the germline V gene. This CDR3 has 15 residues. Trimming at V came to 3 bases and at J to 4 bases, leaving 7 bases not matched to a gene. In DNA, the CDR3 is TGTGCCAGCAGCGCATCCGGGACAGGGGTGTACGAGCAGTACTTC. It is translated as CASSASGTGVYEQYF.

There are a few counts of this clonotype. The rearrangement links TRBV24-1 to TRBJ2-3; TRBD2 aligns across 7 bases. The germline CDR1 and CDR2 sequences are KGHDR and SFDVKD. The length of the CDR3 is 15 residues. Trimming took 3 bases from V and 6 from J; bases not matched to a gene: 8. CDR3 bases: TGTGCCACCAGTGATCTCGGCGGGAGAGGTGATACGCAGTATTTT. As protein: CATSDLGGRGDTQYF.

In this sample, this clonotype turned up many times. The rearrangement joins TRBV7-2 to TRBJ2-1; possible D gene TRBD2, 5 bases. Germline CDR1 SGHTA, CDR2 FQGNSA. This CDR3 spans 11 amino acids. V lost 3 bases and J 9 bases, leaving 6 bases between the germline ends. The CDR3 sequence: CASSFGLEQFF. The CDR3 DNA sequence: TGTGCCAGCAGCTTTGGACTTGAGCAGTTCTTC. Using reference TRBV7-2 and TRBJ2-1 for the parts outside the CDR3, the full variable domain is GAGVSQSPSNKVTEKGKDVELRCDPISGHTALYWYRQSLGQGLEFLIYFQGNSAPDKSGLPSDRFSAERTGGSVSTLTIQRTQQEDSAVYLCASSFGLEQFFGPGTRLTVL.

V is TRBV27 and J is TRBJ2-7; D could derive from TRBD1 or TRBD2 (6 bases each). Germline V CDR1 and CDR2: MNHEY, SMNVEV (reference sequence). The length of the CDR3 is 13 residues. The germline V and J ends were trimmed by 3 bases and 7 bases, with 13 bases remaining between them. Here the CDR3 DNA reads TGTGCCAGCAGTTTTGGGGGCGGAGGGGAGCAGTACTTC. Protein sequence: CASSFGGGGEQYF.